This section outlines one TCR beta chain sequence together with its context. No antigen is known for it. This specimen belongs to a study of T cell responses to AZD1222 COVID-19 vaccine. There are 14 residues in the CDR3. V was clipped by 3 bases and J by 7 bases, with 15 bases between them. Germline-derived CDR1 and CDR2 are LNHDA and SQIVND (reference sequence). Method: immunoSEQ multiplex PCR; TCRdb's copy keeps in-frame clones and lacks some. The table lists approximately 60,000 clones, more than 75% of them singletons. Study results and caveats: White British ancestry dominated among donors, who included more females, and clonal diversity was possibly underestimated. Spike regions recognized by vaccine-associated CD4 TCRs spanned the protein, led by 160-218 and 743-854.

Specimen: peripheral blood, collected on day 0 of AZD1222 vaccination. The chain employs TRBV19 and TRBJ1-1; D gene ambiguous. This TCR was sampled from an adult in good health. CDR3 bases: TGTGCCAGTAGTATCTCACAAACCTTTCATGAAGCTTTCTTT. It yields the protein CASSISQTFHEAFF.